A selection of T cell receptor beta chains follows, all from one sample in a study of HIV-infected patients and healthy controls. TCRdb reprocessed the 5' RACE reads via MiXCR and lists one record per CDR3 protein. The profile covers roughly 3,900 distinct CDR3 sequences, with roughly 8.5% appearing a single time and 17% taken by the ten largest. This specimen consisted of blood, obtained during antiretroviral therapy. Receptors originate from an adult with HIV infection. Each CDR3 is given with its conserved first and last residue. Each record gives: V gene, J gene, clone size, CDR3 protein. Clone size is given for some rows only: seen once, a few or many times, or a class if the clone is expanded.

>TRBV7-9|TRBJ2-3|NA
CASSPDSTDTQYF
>TRBV7-6|TRBJ1-1|medium-sized
CASSLFQGSTEAFF
>TRBV6-1|TRBJ1-5|medium-sized
CASTPRGNNQPQHF
>TRBV12-5|TRBJ2-5|few
CASARGTEGYQETQYF
>TRBV3-1|TRBJ1-1|few
CASSQARGRAPAFF
>TRBV7-9|TRBJ2-3|few
CASSLVRGGTDTQYF
>TRBV24-1|TRBJ2-2|medium-sized
CATSDLVGPSTGYTGELFF
>TRBV3-1|TRBJ1-2|NA
CASSHMPGGPDGYTF
>TRBV10-3|TRBJ1-1|many
CAISLGGEDTEAFF
>TRBV12-3/TRBV12-4|TRBJ1-1|medium-sized
CASSFRLDTEAFF
>TRBV29-1|TRBJ2-3|medium-sized
CSVGKGADADTQYF
>TRBV7-8|TRBJ1-1|NA
CASSLLPGAEAFF
>TRBV7-6|TRBJ1-2|many
CASSPSAGGNGYTF
>TRBV25-1|TRBJ2-7|medium-sized
CASSEGAGLMGEQYF
>TRBV20-1|TRBJ2-2|NA
CSARVHGQGSTGELFF
>TRBV7-2|TRBJ2-3|NA
CASLGRSTDTQYF
>TRBV3-1|TRBJ2-5|NA
CASPGGGVETQYF
>TRBV27|TRBJ1-1|many
CASSLGIRNTEAFF
>TRBV2|TRBJ1-5|large
CASSDSNQPQHF
>TRBV2|TRBJ2-6|NA
CASSDRGKISGANVLTF
>TRBV5-1|TRBJ2-5|many
CASSEGQGAETQYF
>TRBV7-9|TRBJ2-1|few
CASSLEFQNEQFF
>TRBV6-4|TRBJ1-2|many
CARWGTASGYTF
>TRBV14|TRBJ1-2|medium-sized
CASSQGYRYGYTF
>TRBV7-2|TRBJ2-5|few
CASSLAGQAQETQYF
>TRBV4-1|TRBJ2-7|medium-sized
CASSQDHGAREQYF
>TRBV5-1|TRBJ2-3|medium-sized
CASSLVVTSVPDTQYF
>TRBV7-2|TRBJ1-2|medium-sized
CASSYRDTFYGYTF
>TRBV12-3/TRBV12-4|TRBJ2-3|medium-sized
CASSPQAGSGGPTDTQYF
>TRBV4-1|TRBJ2-6|medium-sized
CASSFLSGVGANVLTF
>TRBV6-2/TRBV6-3|TRBJ1-2|medium-sized
CASSYSSRGSGYTF
>TRBV6-2/TRBV6-3|TRBJ1-5|many
CASIGQGALGSNQPQHF
>TRBV12-3/TRBV12-4|TRBJ2-4|few
CASSQTGTRSKNIQYF
>TRBV3-1|TRBJ1-1|medium-sized
CASSLGGDRGFLGPNTEAFF